These 13 T cell receptor beta chains originate from one sample sequenced in a study of blood T cell repertoires in COVID-19. Clones were read by immunoSEQ multiplex PCR, and TCRdb kept only the in-frame ones, dropping some. The sample records over 70,000 clones, 80% being singletons. The sequenced sample consisted of peripheral blood. The receptors stem from a woman of 80 years or more with acute or convalescent COVID-19.

This clone has a handful of counts. The chain carries TRBV5-1 and TRBJ1-1; no firm D call. Germline values: CDR1 SGHRS, CDR2 YFSETQ. The CDR3 has 13 amino acids. Trimming stripped 4 bases from V and 1 base from J, with 8 bases between. The CDR3 DNA is TGCGCCAGCAGCAGTAACTCGAACACTGAAGCTTTCTTT. This sequence encodes CASSSNSNTEAFF.

A single count supports this clone. The rearrangement uses TRBV19 and TRBJ2-2; TRBD1 aligns across 8 bases. J lost 7 bases, V lost 4 bases, and 8 bases had no gene match. Germline values: CDR1 LNHDA, CDR2 SQIVND (reference sequence). The CDR3 is 15 amino acids. The CDR3 here is CASSNPGQVVGELFF. The CDR3 nucleotides are TGTGCCAGTAGTAATCCGGGACAGGTAGTCGGGGAGCTGTTTTTT.

The chain combines TRBV6-2 or TRBV6-3 with TRBJ2-3; D is possibly TRBD1 (5 bases). Germline V gene lookup returns CDR1 MNHEY and CDR2 SVGEGT. V gave up 4 bases and J gave up 2 bases, with 16 bases separating them. This CDR3 spans 16 amino acids. The CDR3 bases are TGTGCCAGCAGTTCCCGGGTGGTGGGGCTCACAGATACGCAGTATTTT. It codes for CASSSRVVGLTDTQYF.

This chain links TRBV11-1 with TRBJ1-1, with 7 bases matching TRBD1. From germline, CDR1 is SGHAT and CDR2 FQDESV (reference sequence). This CDR3 is built from 14 residues. After removal of 7 bases from V and 2 bases from J, the junction contained 7 bases not matched to a gene. DNA of the CDR3: TGTGCCAGCACCTCGGACAGGCAAAACACTGAAGCTTTCTTT. Residues: CASTSDRQNTEAFF.

The chain carries TRBV19 and TRBJ1-4; D is perhaps TRBD1 (5 bases). Germline CDR1 and CDR2: LNHDA and SQIVND (reference sequence). The CDR3 runs to 15 residues. V was clipped by 3 bases and J by 5 bases, with 13 bases between them. This chain's CDR3 is CASSILAGLNEKLFF. The DNA for the CDR3 is TGTGCCAGTAGTATTTTGGCAGGGCTCAATGAAAAACTGTTTTTT. The whole variable domain, remainder taken from reference TRBV19 and TRBJ1-4, is DGGITQSPKYLFRKEGQNVTLSCEQNLNHDAMYWYRQDPGQGLRLIYYSQIVNDFQKGDIAEGYSVSREKKESFPLTVTSAQKNPTAFYLCASSILAGLNEKLFFGSGTQLSVL.

This chain joins TRBV5-4 and TRBJ2-2; D ambiguous. The germline V gene has CDR1 SGHNT and CDR2 YYREEE (reference sequence). Trimming took off 6 bases at V and 3 bases at J, with 18 bases between the two ends. The CDR3 has 16 amino acids. Here the CDR3 DNA reads TGTGCCAGCACCCCTCGTCGCGGCCGCGACACCGGGGAGCTGTTTTTT. This sequence encodes CASTPRRGRDTGELFF.

The chain joins TRBV3-1 (or the pseudogene TRBV3-2) to TRBJ2-5, with TRBD2 matching over 7 bases. CDR3 length equals 13 residues. V was clipped by 4 bases and J by 3 bases; unmatched bases: 2. From germline, CDR1 is LGHDT and CDR2 YNNKEL (reference sequence). The CDR3 region has the DNA TGTGCCAGCAGCCGACTAGCCGAAGAGACCCAGTACTTC. Residues: CASSRLAEETQYF.

This chain links TRBV27 with TRBJ2-7, with 8 bases matching TRBD1. The germline V gene encodes CDR1 MNHEY and CDR2 SMNVEV (reference sequence). The CDR3 is 19 residues long. After removal of 3 bases from V and 1 base from J, the junction contained 17 bases not matched to a gene. CDR3 residues: CASSLIPPPQGARSYEQYF. The DNA of the CDR3 is TGTGCCAGCAGTTTGATTCCCCCCCCGCAGGGGGCCCGATCCTACGAGCAGTACTTC.

The rearrangement joins TRBV5-1 to TRBJ2-1; TRBD2 might be the D (6 bases). The CDR3 extends over 14 amino acids. V lost 3 bases to trimming and J lost 8 bases, with 15 bases between them. Germline CDR1 and CDR2: SGHRS and YFSETQ. For the CDR3, the DNA is TGCGCCAGCAGCTGGGGGACTGTTAGTGATGAGCAGTTCTTC. This translates into CASSWGTVSDEQFF.

The sample holds one count of this clone. The chain recombines TRBV5-1 with TRBJ2-7; 9 nucleotides match TRBD1. The CDR3 has 14 residues. V lost 0 bases to trimming and J lost 12 bases; unmatched junction nucleotides: 10. The germline V gene has CDR1 SGHRS and CDR2 YFSETQ. CDR3 nucleotide sequence: TGCGCCAGCAGCTTGGTCGGACAGGGGCCCGATAGGTACTTC. Its protein is CASSLVGQGPDRYF.

This chain links TRBV5-1 with TRBJ2-2, with 10 positions matching TRBD2. Germline lookup yields CDR1 SGHRS and CDR2 YFSETQ. The V segment lost 4 bases and the J segment 6 bases; nucleotides outside the gene matches: 9. CDR3 length: 16 amino acids. The CDR3, as DNA: TGCGCCAGCAGCATGGCCCTAGCGGGAGTATCCGGGGAGCTGTTTTTT. Encoded protein: CASSMALAGVSGELFF.

In DNA form, the CDR3 reads TGTGCCAGCAGTTTATACCGGGACAGACCGAATGAAAAACTGTTTTTT. Translated, it gives CASSLYRDRPNEKLFF. The J gene is TRBJ1-4, the V gene TRBV27, with 7 bases that match TRBD1. The CDR3 loop spans 16 amino acids. CDR1 is MNHEY and CDR2 is SMNVEV in the germline V gene (reference sequence). V was clipped by 1 base and J by 5 bases; unmatched bases: 7. Full variable domain (outside the CDR3, taken from reference TRBV27 and TRBJ1-4): EAQVTQNPRYLITVTGKKLTVTCSQNMNHEYMSWYRQDPGLGLRQIYYSMNVEVTDKGDVPEGYKVSRKEKRNFPLILESPSPNQTSLYFCASSLYRDRPNEKLFFGSGTQLSVL.

The CDR3 reads CASSTLRRATEAFF. The CDR3 nucleotides read TGTGCCAGCAGCACCTTGAGGAGGGCTACTGAAGCTTTCTTT. The rearrangement links TRBV2 to TRBJ1-1; D call uncertain. From germline, CDR1 is SNHLY and CDR2 FYNNEI. Trimming removed 6 bases from V and 5 bases from J, with 16 bases in between. The length of the CDR3 is 14 residues.